The clone carrying this TCR beta chain was observed many times. Using its own MiXCR run on the multiplex PCR reads, TCRdb lists one record per CDR3 protein. The sample consists of about 130,000 distinct CDR3 sequences, 15% to 20% of them appearing once. This specimen comes from a study of breast tumors, draining lymph nodes, adjacent tissues. Per germline, CDR1 DFQATT and CDR2 SNEGSKA (reference sequence). CDR3 length: 12 residues. Losses at the gene ends were 5 bases for V and 4 bases for J; bases not matched to a gene: 2. Axillary draining lymph nodes of breast cancer patients supplied the node samples.

The chain combines TRBV20-1 with TRBJ2-7; 10 nucleotides agree with TRBD2. Sequencing was carried out using axillary lymph node tissue. The sequence was obtained from a female donor with breast cancer. Some clones in this sample may be carry-over from other donors' samples. CDR3 amino acids: CSAGAGGYEQYF. The CDR3 nucleotides are TGCAGTGCTGGAGCGGGAGGGTACGAGCAGTACTTC.